Here is one T cell receptor beta chain with its context. Its target is unknown. Produced via immunoSEQ multiplex PCR; TCRdb's table is partial and in-frame only. The table records fewer than 400,000 clones, roughly 86% of them present only once. Trimming shortened V by 6 bases and J by 7 bases, and 10 bases separated the two germline ends. The CDR3 length is 12 residues. Germline-derived CDR1 and CDR2 are MNHEY and SVGAGI. The treatment denotes: 15 to 20 received Ad26.COV2.S at low or high dose, single or two shots; five or six received placebo; per-sample allocation not given. Sampling occurred on day 63 after the first vaccine or placebo injection. The record originates from a study of Ad26.COV2.S vaccination and SARS-CoV-2 variants. Study details: Donor joined the COV1001 Ad26.COV2.S trial arm. Ad26.COV2.S given intramuscularly, once or twice 56 days apart. Regarding the study as a whole: People who got the vaccine had more spike-specific TCR breadth than people who got placebo.

The chain uses TRBV6-5 and TRBJ1-3, with D unclear. The sample was peripheral blood, taken in a trial of Ad26.COV2.S vaccine versus placebo. This clonotype originated in a person aged 18-65 years who received the Ad26.COV2.S COVID-19 vaccine or a placebo. In DNA, the CDR3 is TGTGCCAGCAGCGCCGGGAGGAACACCATATATTTT. Translation gives CASSAGRNTIYF.